The 22 T cell receptor beta chains presented below share a single source sample, sequenced in a study of blood T cell repertoires in COVID-19. Data came from immunoSEQ multiplex PCR; TCRdb stores just in-frame clones and leaves some out. Here the sample spans 200,000 or so clones, around nine tenths being singletons. The source material was peripheral blood. The receptor source for this set is an older man with active or convalescent COVID-19.

The chain recombines TRBV7-2 with TRBJ1-4; perhaps TRBD1 as D (5 bases). Trimming pared 2 bases from V and 10 bases from J, leaving 11 bases between. CDR3 size: 13 residues. Germline V gene lookup returns CDR1 SGHTA and CDR2 FQGNSA. CDR3 sequence reads: CASSLQGRGKLFF. The CDR3 nucleotides are TGTGCCAGCAGCTTACAGGGAAGAGGAAAACTGTTTTTT.

V and J are TRBV7-9 and TRBJ2-7, with 10 bases fitting TRBD1. The length of the CDR3 is 15 residues. Unmatched junction bases numbered 8, after V lost 6 bases and J lost 3 bases. Per the germline V gene, CDR1 is SEHNR and CDR2 is FQNEAQ (reference sequence). CDR3 sequence: CASSIPGQGYYEQYF. The CDR3 DNA reads TGTGCCAGCAGTATTCCGGGACAGGGGTACTACGAGCAGTACTTC.

The rearrangement uses TRBV15 and TRBJ2-5; 7 bases fit TRBD1. V was clipped by 5 bases and J by 5 bases; unmatched bases: 11. CDR1 and CDR2 (germline): LNHNV, YYDKDF (reference sequence). The CDR3 loop spans 15 amino acids. In nucleotides, the CDR3 is TGTGCCACCAGCGCGGGTAGACAGGGTATCGAGACCCAGTACTTC. Amino acids: CATSAGRQGIETQYF.

Only one count was recorded for this clone. The J gene is TRBJ2-7, the V gene TRBV19; D gene unclear. The CDR3 totals 14 residues. Trimming left V 4 bases short and J 3 bases short, with 13 bases between. Germline V gene lookup returns CDR1 LNHDA and CDR2 SQIVND (reference sequence). CDR3 coding DNA: TGTGCCAGTAGTAGAGAGCACAGCTACTACGAGCAGTACTTC. Translating gives CASSREHSYYEQYF.

The chain couples TRBV9 to TRBJ2-1, with 7 bases aligning to TRBD2. CDR3 length equals 16 residues. Germline trimming cut 0 bases from V and 3 bases from J; bases unmatched to any gene: 6. Germline-derived CDR1 and CDR2 are SGDLS and YYNGEE. The CDR3 region is CASSVGLAVGYNEQFF. CDR3 coding DNA: TGTGCCAGCAGCGTAGGTCTAGCGGTCGGCTACAATGAGCAGTTCTTC.

This clone was seen a few times. The chain recombines TRBV2 with TRBJ1-1; TRBD1 is a possible D gene (6 bases). V was cut by 6 bases and J by 6 bases, with 14 bases left in between. The CDR3 extends over 13 amino acids. Per germline, CDR1 SNHLY and CDR2 FYNNEI. The CDR3 DNA reads TGTGCCAGCAGGGAACTACAGGGATCTGAAGCTTTCTTT. Amino acids: CASRELQGSEAFF.

The genes are TRBV18 and TRBJ2-7; 9 nucleotides agree with TRBD1. CDR1 is KGHSH and CDR2 is LQKENI in the germline V gene. V lost 1 base, J lost 2 bases, and 3 bases stayed unmatched. This CDR3 has 15 residues. The CDR3 DNA reads TGTGCCAGCTCACCACGACAGGGGGACCCCTACGAGCAGTACTTC. It encodes CASSPRQGDPYEQYF.

The CDR3 DNA reads as TGTGCCAGCAGCGCGACTCCGGGACAGATTACAGATACGCAGTATTTT. As protein: CASSATPGQITDTQYF. The chain has TRBV7-8 and TRBJ2-3, with TRBD1 matching 7 bases. The CDR3 consists of 16 residues. Germline CDR1 SGHVS, CDR2 FQNEAQ. Trimming removed 5 bases from V and 3 bases from J; junction bases left unmatched: 11.

This chain joins TRBV19 and TRBJ2-2, with D possibly TRBD1 on 6 matching bases. Between the trimmed V and J ends, which lost 9 bases and 0 bases, there was a span of 14 bases. This CDR3 is built from 15 residues. The germline V gene encodes CDR1 LNHDA and CDR2 SQIVND (reference sequence). CDR3 DNA sequence: TGTGCCAGCCTAAGGGGACACCCGAACACCGGGGAGCTGTTTTTT. It is translated as CASLRGHPNTGELFF.

V gene TRBV28 combines with J gene TRBJ1-2; D unclear. V gave up 6 bases and J gave up 3 bases, with 11 bases separating them. The CDR3 loop spans 13 amino acids. CDR1 is MDHEN and CDR2 is SYDVKM in the germline V gene. This CDR3 is CASSAAVYYGYTF. In DNA, the CDR3 is TGTGCCAGCAGCGCCGCAGTATACTATGGCTACACCTTC.

The chain has TRBV6-5 and TRBJ1-3, with unresolved D. The length of the CDR3 is 14 residues. Germline V gives CDR1 MNHEY, CDR2 SVGAGI. The V end lost 7 bases, the J end lost 1 base, and 11 bases lay between the germline ends. The DNA for the CDR3 is TGTGCCAGCACCACTCCCGCGTCTGGAAACACCATATATTTT. Its translation is CASTTPASGNTIYF.

This rearrangement joins TRBV10-3 to TRBJ2-3; TRBD1 matches 9 bases. J gave up 4 bases and V 6 bases, and 5 bases lay outside the gene matches. Per the germline V gene, CDR1 is ENHRY and CDR2 is SYGVKD. CDR3 length: 14 amino acids. The CDR3 sequence: CAIRTGQGADTQYF. The CDR3 region has the DNA TGTGCCATCAGGACGGGACAGGGCGCAGATACGCAGTATTTT.

The genes are TRBV7-2 and TRBJ2-4; the match to TRBD2 covers 7 bases. This CDR3 region has 17 residues. The germline gives CDR1 SGHTA, CDR2 FQGNSA. The V gene end was trimmed by 5 bases and the J gene end by 4 bases; junction bases not matched to a gene: 14. CDR3 sequence (DNA): TGTGCCAGCAGCCCCACCGGTGGCGGGAGTTCGAAAAACATTCAGTACTTC. Amino acid sequence: CASSPTGGGSSKNIQYF.

This clone was recorded a few times. The chain couples TRBV5-3 to TRBJ1-3; D is unclear. TRBV5-3 is labeled an ORF, and its function is uncertain. V dropped 6 bases and J dropped 3 bases, with 16 bases sitting between them. The CDR3 length is 15 residues. CDR3 region: CARTPIRVYGNTIYF. The CDR3 DNA reads as TGTGCCAGAACCCCCATTCGAGTTTATGGAAACACCATATATTTT.

The chain is built from TRBV15 and TRBJ2-5, with D unclear. This CDR3 comprises 17 residues. Trimming cost V 5 bases and J 4 bases, with 23 bases left between them. Per germline, CDR1 LNHNV and CDR2 YYDKDF (reference sequence). CDR3: CATSYTQGGSSGETQYF. CDR3 DNA: TGTGCCACCAGCTATACACAAGGTGGTTCGTCGGGAGAGACCCAGTACTTC.

This chain's CDR3 is CASSLLAGDTGELFF. The DNA of the CDR3 is TGTGCCAGCAGCTTACTAGCGGGAGACACCGGGGAGCTGTTTTTT. The J gene is TRBJ2-2, the V gene TRBV11-3, with TRBD2 matching over 10 bases. CDR1 is SGHNT, CDR2 YENEEA, per germline. Germline trimming cut 2 bases from V and 3 bases from J; bases unmatched to any gene: 0. There are 15 residues in the CDR3.

V gene TRBV7-8 combines with J gene TRBJ2-1; 11 bases fit TRBD2. The germline CDR1 and CDR2 sequences are SGHVS and FQNEAQ. The CDR3 is made up of 15 amino acids. Losses at the gene ends were 9 bases for V and 0 bases for J; bases not matched to a gene: 4. The CDR3 loop is CASTTSGSSYNEQFF. Written as DNA, the CDR3 is TGTGCCAGTACAACTAGCGGGAGCTCCTACAATGAGCAGTTCTTC. Based on the CDR3 plus reference TRBV7-8 and TRBJ2-1, the full variable domain is GAGVSQSPRYKVAKRGQDVALRCDPISGHVSLFWYQQALGQGPEFLTYFQNEAQLDKSGLPSDRFFAERPEGSVSTLKIQRTQQEDSAVYLCASTTSGSSYNEQFFGPGTRLTVL.

The chain couples TRBV5-3 to TRBJ1-2; TRBD1 agrees at 8 bases. TRBV5-3 is noted as an ORF with a role that remains uncertain. The J segment lost 6 bases and the V segment lost 0 bases, leaving 16 bases of the junction unmatched. This CDR3 region has 18 residues. CDR3 in DNA: TGTGCCAGAAGCTTGGTTCTCTACCCCGGACAGGGAGTGGATGGCTACACCTTC. Amino acid sequence: CARSLVLYPGQGVDGYTF.

This chain links TRBV5-1 with TRBJ2-1; 11 bases line up with TRBD2. Per germline, CDR1 SGHRS and CDR2 YFSETQ. The length of the CDR3 is 14 residues. With V trimmed by 7 bases and J by 4 bases, 4 bases remained unmatched. The CDR3 bases are TGCGCCAGCGGATTAGCGGGGGGGTACAATGAGCAGTTCTTC. Its protein product is CASGLAGGYNEQFF.

The CDR3 sequence is CASSLAGQGTNYGYTF. The CDR3 DNA reads as TGTGCCAGCAGCTTAGCCGGACAGGGTACTAACTATGGCTACACCTTC. The chain recombines TRBV7-8 with TRBJ1-2, with 8 bases fitting TRBD1. In germline, CDR1 is SGHVS, CDR2 FQNEAQ. This CDR3 spans 16 amino acids. With V trimmed by 0 bases and J by 0 bases, 3 bases remained unmatched.

This chain uses TRBV10-1 with TRBJ2-3; D is ambiguous. In germline, CDR1 is WNHNN, CDR2 SYGVQD (reference sequence). The V and J ends lost 6 bases and 0 bases respectively, with 4 bases between them. The CDR3 runs 12 residues. The CDR3 region has the DNA TGCGCCAGCAGCATTAGCACAGATACGCAGTATTTT. This encodes CASSISTDTQYF.

The rearrangement uses TRBV15 and TRBJ2-5; the D is unclear. Trimming took 2 bases from V and 0 from J, leaving 7 bases between them. The CDR3 runs 14 residues. Germline V CDR1 and CDR2: LNHNV, YYDKDF (reference sequence). This CDR3 is CATSRRQNQETQYF. As DNA, the CDR3 is TGTGCCACCAGCAGAAGACAAAACCAAGAGACCCAGTACTTC.